This T cell receptor (beta chain) emerged from a study of control samples from healthy donors and cancer patients. The assay was immunoSEQ multiplex PCR, and TCRdb's table has in-frame clones only and misses some. The repertoire holds 230,000 or so clones, just under 95% seen once, with 1.5% in the top ten. The receptor comes from a man in his fifties in good health. The specimen was blood.

CDR3: CASGTPGLLNTGELFF. The CDR3 DNA reads TGCGCCAGCGGTACGCCGGGACTACTAAACACCGGGGAGCTGTTTTTT. The chain carries TRBV10-2 and TRBJ2-2, with 7 positions matching TRBD2. Trimming at V came to 8 bases and at J to 2 bases, leaving 11 bases not matched to a gene. CDR1 WSHSY and CDR2 SAAADI come from the germline V gene. The CDR3 sequence is 16 residues long.